These T cell receptor beta chains were read from a single sample in a study of T cells after somatic rescue of genetic block. This table comes from immunoSEQ multiplex PCR, and its TCRdb copy is limited to in-frame clones, with some not included. Of approximately 88,000 clones listed, about 87% are singletons. Sequencing was performed on peripheral blood mononuclear cells (PBMCs). These receptor sequences come from a woman under 30. Each CDR3 is given with its conserved first and last residue. The order of the fields is V gene, J gene, D gene, clone size, CDR3 protein, CDR3 DNA. D genes are given only for firm matches. Clone size is shown for a subset of rows, as once, few, many or a class of expanded clone.

>TRBV7-2|TRBJ2-7|TRBD2|NA
CASSFRPPTSGLTYEQYF
TGTGCCAGCAGCTTTCGTCCCCCTACTAGCGGGCTTACCTACGAGCAGTACTTC
>TRBV28|TRBJ2-1|NA|NA
CASLRLGWGEQFF
TGTGCCAGCCTACGACTAGGCTGGGGGGAGCAGTTCTTC
>TRBV6-1|TRBJ1-1|NA|NA
CASSELTDTEAFF
TGTGCCAGCAGTGAATTAACAGACACTGAAGCTTTCTTT
>TRBV11-3|TRBJ1-2|NA|NA
CVSTLGTAPNYGYTF
TGTGTCAGCACCCTCGGGACCGCACCTAACTATGGCTACACCTTC
>TRBV30|TRBJ2-5|NA|NA
CAWSAPPGETQYF
TGTGCCTGGAGTGCCCCCCCGGGAGAGACCCAGTACTTC
>TRBV6-1|TRBJ1-2|NA|NA
CASSDIGDGYTF
TGTGCCAGCAGTGATATCGGGGACGGCTACACCTTC
>TRBV4-1|TRBJ2-1|NA|NA
CASSQDGGIGNEQFF
TGCGCCAGCAGCCAAGATGGGGGGATTGGCAATGAGCAGTTCTTC
>TRBV7-9|TRBJ1-2|NA|NA
CASSFSTNGYTF
TGTGCCAGCAGCTTTTCGACAAATGGCTACACCTTC
>TRBV27|TRBJ1-1|NA|NA
CASTNPPANTEAFF
TGTGCCAGCACCAACCCCCCTGCGAACACTGAAGCTTTCTTT
>TRBV19|TRBJ2-4|TRBD2|NA
CASSRSGIGKNIQYF
TGTGCCAGTAGTAGGAGCGGGATAGGCAAAAACATTCAGTACTTC
>TRBV7-6|TRBJ2-1|NA|NA
CASSSSPDRDSYIEQFF
TGTGCCAGCAGCTCATCCCCTGACAGGGACTCCTACATTGAGCAGTTCTTC
>TRBV5-4|TRBJ2-7|TRBD2|few
CASSLVAGRGEQYF
TGTGCCAGCAGCTTGGTTGCAGGGAGGGGCGAGCAGTACTTC
>TRBV23-1|TRBJ1-5|TRBD1|many
CASSPGGPQHF
TGCGCCAGCAGTCCAGGGGGGCCCCAGCATTTT
>TRBV5-4|TRBJ2-2|NA|once
CASSFRRVGDTGELFF
TGTGCCAGCAGCTTTCGGCGGGTGGGGGACACCGGGGAGCTGTTTTTT
>TRBV5-8|TRBJ2-3|TRBD2|NA
CASSPGASGSLHTQYF
TGTGCCAGCAGCCCCGGGGCTAGCGGGAGTTTGCATACGCAGTATTTT
>TRBV11-2|TRBJ2-5|TRBD2|NA
CASRSQTSLARETQYF
TGTGCCAGCAGATCCCAGACTAGCCTAGCACGAGAGACCCAGTACTTC
>TRBV10-3|TRBJ1-2|NA|NA
CAIRLTGNDYNYGYTF
TGTGCCATCAGGTTGACAGGAAACGACTATAACTATGGCTACACCTTC
>TRBV11-2|TRBJ1-4|NA|NA
CASSLSWGTTNEKLFF
TGTGCCAGCAGCTTAAGTTGGGGCACAACTAATGAAAAACTGTTTTTT
>TRBV28|TRBJ1-4|NA|NA
CASSTTTGTSNEKGIF
TGTGCCAGCAGTACAACAACAGGGACCTCTAATGAAAAGGGGATTTTT
>TRBV5-6|TRBJ1-5|NA|NA
CASSLWGANGQPQHF
TGTGCCAGCAGCTTATGGGGGGCGAACGGTCAGCCCCAGCATTTT
>TRBV5-1|TRBJ1-4|NA|NA
CASSLGQAGEKLFF
TGCGCCAGCAGCTTGGGGCAGGCCGGTGAAAAACTGTTTTTT
>TRBV5-4|TRBJ1-3|NA|NA
CASSYRSGNTIYF
TGTGCCAGCAGCTACCGCTCTGGAAACACCATATATTTT
>TRBV6-5|TRBJ2-1|NA|NA
CASSYRSPGVGEQFF
TGTGCCAGCAGTTACAGGTCGCCAGGGGTCGGGGAGCAGTTCTTC
>TRBV6-1|TRBJ1-1|NA|NA
CASSTGRGTEAFF
TGTGCCAGCTCCACGGGGAGGGGCACTGAAGCTTTCTTT